This TCR beta chain emerged from a study of cytomegalovirus exposure and HLA in healthy donors. This CDR3 comprises 15 residues. V was pared by 2 bases and J by 2 bases, with 4 bases of the junction left unmatched. Per the germline V gene, CDR1 is SGHDT and CDR2 is YYEEEE. Study findings and constraints: It was taken for granted in presence/absence analyses that sequencing depth across donors was roughly uniform.

This clone was detected a few times. The antigen remains unidentified. PCR amplification relied on 60 Vbeta primers (plus 13 Jbeta primers). Sequenced by immunoSEQ multiplex PCR; TCRdb stores in-frame clones only, minus some. Of 100,000 or so clones in the sample, 79% were seen once. Material for sequencing was PBMCs. The TCR sequence derives from a woman aged 40 to 50 in good health and CMV-seronegative. The V call is TRBV5-6, the J call TRBJ2-3; TRBD2 matches 8 bases. The CDR3 DNA follows: TGTGCCAGCAGCTTAGCGGGGGAGGTCACAGATACGCAGTATTTT. As protein: CASSLAGEVTDTQYF. The full variable domain, completed using reference TRBV5-6 and TRBJ2-3, is DAGVTQSPTHLIKTRGQQVTLRCSPKSGHDTVSWYQQALGQGPQFIFQYYEEEERQRGNFPDRFSGHQFPNYSSELNVNALLLGDSALYLCASSLAGEVTDTQYFGPGTRLTVL.